The 29 T cell receptor beta chains below come from one sample, sequenced in a study of early T cells in non-severe SARS-CoV-2 infection. From the 5' RACE reads, TCRdb called clonotypes with MiXCR, one entry per CDR3 protein. The sample records 95,000 to 120,000 distinct CDR3 sequences, about 12% being singletons. Material: whole blood. Source of these receptors: an adult who was a healthcare worker with PCR-confirmed SARS-CoV-2 infection or an uninfected control (not recorded which).

This clonotype was counted at least ten times. The V call is TRBV5-1, the J call TRBJ2-1; TRBD2 agrees at 12 bases. The V gene's germline CDR1 is SGHRS and CDR2 YFSETQ. This CDR3 has 16 residues. The junction had 10 bases not matched to a gene; V was cut back by 4 bases and J by 8 bases. CDR3 coding DNA: TGCGCCAGCAGCACTGGCCGGCTAGCGGGAGGGTATGAGCAGTTCTTC. Translating gives CASSTGRLAGGYEQFF. The whole variable domain, remainder taken from reference TRBV5-1 and TRBJ2-1, is KAGVTQTPRYLIKTRGQQVTLSCSPISGHRSVSWYQQTPGQGLQFLFEYFSETQRNKGNFPGRFSGRQFSNSRSEMNVSTLELGDSALYLCASSTGRLAGGYEQFFGPGTRLTVL.

The chain has TRBV10-3 and TRBJ1-3; TRBD1 might be the D (6 bases). CDR3 length: 14 residues. Germline V gene sequence: CDR1 ENHRY, CDR2 SYGVKD. V shed 8 bases and J shed 3 bases, with 14 bases lying between them. The CDR3 sequence is CAISSGGIGNTIYF. The CDR3 coding sequence is TGTGCCATCTCGTCGGGGGGCATTGGAAACACCATATATTTT.

The chain employs TRBV7-8 and TRBJ1-1; possibly TRBD1 for D (5 bases). Trimming took off 5 bases at V and 0 bases at J, with 13 bases between the two ends. Germline V gene data show CDR1 as SGHVS and CDR2 as FQNEAQ. This CDR3 has 15 amino acids. The CDR3: CASSPRKGMNTEAFF. The CDR3 DNA is TGTGCCAGCAGCCCGAGGAAGGGGATGAACACTGAAGCTTTCTTT.

The chain uses TRBV18 and TRBJ2-1; 9 bases are a match to TRBD2. The germline CDR1 and CDR2 sequences are KGHSH and LQKENI. The CDR3 consists of 14 residues. Trimming cost V 0 bases and J 7 bases; bases outside gene matches: 1. The CDR3 region has the DNA TGTGCCAGCTCACCACCGACTAGCGGAAATGAGCAGTTCTTC. Translating gives CASSPPTSGNEQFF. The complete variable domain, with remaining parts taken from reference TRBV18 and TRBJ2-1, reads NAGVMQNPRHLVRRRGQEARLRCSPMKGHSHVYWYRQLPEEGLKFMVYLQKENIIDESGMPKERFSAEFPKEGPSILRIQQVVRGDSAAYFCASSPPTSGNEQFFGPGTRLTVL.

The chain employs TRBV6-5 and TRBJ2-5, with 14 bases that match TRBD2. This CDR3 is 16 amino acids long. V lost 4 bases to trimming and J lost 6 bases; unmatched junction nucleotides: 7. CDR1 MNHEY and CDR2 SVGAGI come from the germline V gene. The CDR3 sequence is CASSSGTSGRGKTQYF. DNA of the CDR3: TGTGCCAGCAGTTCCGGGACTAGCGGGAGAGGAAAGACCCAGTACTTC.

J is TRBJ2-3 and V is TRBV7-9; D is ambiguous. Germline CDR1 SEHNR, CDR2 FQNEAQ (reference sequence). V dropped 4 bases and J dropped 6 bases, with 20 bases sitting between them. This CDR3 is built from 16 residues. CDR3 bases: TGTGCCAGCAGCTCCGTTATAGGCCCGGATGGTGATACGCAGTATTTT. Translated: CASSSVIGPDGDTQYF.

The CDR3 sequence is CASSQDWGSQETQYF. In nucleotides, the CDR3 is TGTGCCAGCAGCCAAGATTGGGGGAGTCAAGAGACCCAGTACTTC. The chain is built from TRBV3-1 and TRBJ2-5; D might be TRBD1 or TRBD2, each matching 5 bases. Germline lookup yields CDR1 LGHDT and CDR2 YNNKEL (reference sequence). This CDR3 has 15 residues. The germline V and J ends were trimmed by 0 bases and 2 bases, with 10 bases remaining between them.

The chain carries TRBV20-1 and TRBJ2-1; TRBD1 aligns across 7 bases. The CDR3 loop spans 13 amino acids. Germline CDR1 DFQATT, CDR2 SNEGSKA (reference sequence). Germline trimming cut 5 bases from V and 5 bases from J; bases unmatched to any gene: 6. The CDR3 spells CSARDSENNEQFF. The CDR3 DNA reads TGCAGTGCTCGGGACAGTGAAAACAATGAGCAGTTCTTC.

The sample holds many counts of this clonotype. This chain links TRBV11-2 with TRBJ2-5; tentatively, D is TRBD1 (6 bases). Trimming left V 5 bases short and J 4 bases short, with 17 bases between. CDR3 length: 15 residues. Germline V lookup: CDR1 SGHAT, CDR2 FQNNGV. The CDR3 DNA sequence: TGTGCCAGCAGCCTTCCGTGGGGGCGCGGAGAGACCCAGTACTTC. This gives the protein CASSLPWGRGETQYF.

In this sample, this clonotype turned up many times. The chain joins TRBV20-1 to TRBJ2-2; possible D gene TRBD1, 6 bases. V was trimmed by 6 bases and J by 7 bases, leaving 15 bases between them. The CDR3 is 13 residues long. Per the germline V gene, CDR1 is DFQATT and CDR2 is SNEGSKA (reference sequence). The CDR3: CSAQGPPYGELFF. The CDR3 nucleotides read TGCAGTGCACAGGGCCCCCCGTACGGGGAGCTGTTTTTT.

This clonotype was detected ten times or more. This chain links TRBV2 with TRBJ1-5; TRBD1 might be the D (5 bases). The CDR3 length is 13 residues. Trimming removed 3 bases at V and 4 bases at J, with 7 bases between. Germline V CDR1 and CDR2: SNHLY, FYNNEI. The CDR3 coding sequence is TGTGCCAGCAGTGAGGACACAAATCAGCCCCAGCATTTT. It specifies CASSEDTNQPQHF.

The V gene is TRBV2, the J gene TRBJ2-1; 7 positions match TRBD1. Germline V gene data show CDR1 as SNHLY and CDR2 as FYNNEI. CDR3 length: 12 residues. V was clipped by 3 bases and J by 9 bases; unmatched bases: 2. CDR3 residues: CASSDHRGEQFF. The CDR3 DNA reads as TGTGCCAGCAGTGACCACAGGGGTGAGCAGTTCTTC.

This clonotype was seen only a few times. The chain combines TRBV20-1 with TRBJ1-2, with D uncertain. CDR3 length equals 15 residues. Per the germline V gene, CDR1 is DFQATT and CDR2 is SNEGSKA (reference sequence). V lost 0 bases, J lost 4 bases, and 15 bases lay in between. CDR3 in DNA: TGCAGTGCTAGAGATATGAGACCTATGACCTATGGCTACACCTTC. Its protein is CSARDMRPMTYGYTF.

This clonotype occurred many times. The gene calls are TRBV28 and TRBJ1-2, with D tentatively TRBD1 (6 bases). This CDR3 contains 15 residues. V was shortened by 4 bases and J by 4 bases, with 16 bases between the two germline ends. Germline values: CDR1 MDHEN, CDR2 SYDVKM. DNA of the CDR3: TGTGCCAGCAGTTCCCCAGGGGTTAACTCCTATGGCTACACCTTC. It specifies CASSSPGVNSYGYTF.

This clonotype was picked up many times. V and J are TRBV7-9 and TRBJ2-1; D call uncertain. Trimming stripped 4 bases from V and 9 bases from J, with 13 bases between. The length of the CDR3 is 13 residues. Germline CDR1 and CDR2: SEHNR and FQNEAQ (reference sequence). The CDR3 DNA follows: TGTGCCAGCAGCTCAGCCTTAGTGGGTGAGCAGTTCTTC. It codes for CASSSALVGEQFF.

The CDR3 DNA follows: TGTGCCAGCAGTTTTATAGCGGGAGACGAGCAGTACTTC. Translating it yields CASSFIAGDEQYF. The rearrangement links TRBV12-3 or TRBV12-4 to TRBJ2-7, with 9 nucleotides matching TRBD2. This CDR3 comprises 13 residues. With V trimmed by 3 bases and J by 5 bases, 2 bases remained unmatched.

This clonotype was counted only a few times. The V and J genes are TRBV29-1 and TRBJ1-1; D not resolved. The CDR3 has 10 residues. Germline V gene lookup returns CDR1 SQVTM and CDR2 ANQGSEA. V lost 5 bases and J lost 6, with 7 bases in between. This CDR3 reads CSVTTAEAFF. CDR3 sequence (DNA): TGCAGCGTTACGACGGCTGAAGCTTTCTTT.

The sample holds a few counts of this clonotype. J is TRBJ2-3 and V is TRBV3-1, with D possibly TRBD2 on 5 matching bases. V was trimmed by 2 bases and J by 4 bases, leaving 13 bases between them. Germline V gives CDR1 LGHDT, CDR2 YNNKEL (reference sequence). This CDR3 spans 15 amino acids. CDR3 sequence: CASSQRGAPPDTQYF. DNA for the CDR3: TGTGCCAGCAGCCAACGGGGAGCACCACCAGATACGCAGTATTTT.

This chain joins TRBV24-1 and TRBJ2-2; 7 bases match TRBD1. Germline loops: CDR1 KGHDR, CDR2 SFDVKD. J lost 4 bases, V lost 3 bases, and 7 bases had no gene match. The CDR3 spans 16 residues. The CDR3 bases are TGTGCCACCAGTGATACCCGACAGGGAGTCACCGGGGAGCTGTTTTTT. Protein product: CATSDTRQGVTGELFF.

The chain uses TRBV27 and TRBJ2-7; D is undetermined. This CDR3 has 16 residues. Germline CDR1 and CDR2: MNHEY and SMNVEV (reference sequence). Deletions cut 5 bases from V and 3 bases from J, with 20 bases between. As DNA, the CDR3 is TGTGCCAGCAGTCCCAATGGACCAGCGTTGTACTACGAGCAGTACTTC. Amino acid sequence: CASSPNGPALYYEQYF.

This clonotype showed up many times. One junction end does not reproduce the germline sequence, and a read error may be involved. The V call is TRBV5-1, the J call TRBJ2-3; D unclear. The CDR3 runs to 13 residues. Germline CDR1 SGHRS, CDR2 YFSETQ. The DNA for the CDR3 is TGTGCCAGCAGCTTAACGGGTCCAGATACGCAGTATTTT. Translated: CASSLTGPDTQYF. Drawing the rest from reference TRBV5-1 and TRBJ2-3, the complete variable domain is KAGVTQTPRYLIKTRGQQVTLSCSPISGHRSVSWYQQTPGQGLQFLFEYFSETQRNKGNFPGRFSGRQFSNSRSEMNVSTLELGDSALYLCASSLTGPDTQYFGPGTRLTVL.

In its sample, this clonotype was seen many times. J is TRBJ2-7 and V is TRBV12-3 or TRBV12-4; 7 bases fit TRBD1. The junction had 5 bases not matched to a gene; V was cut back by 3 bases and J by 0 bases. The CDR3 is 15 amino acids. The CDR3 region is CASSFGTESSYEQYF. The CDR3 coding sequence is TGTGCCAGCAGTTTCGGGACAGAGAGCTCCTACGAGCAGTACTTC.

This clonotype has at least ten counts. The rearrangement links TRBV7-6 to TRBJ2-2; no definite D call. CDR3 length equals 17 residues. Trimming took off 1 base at V and 0 bases at J, with 12 bases between the two ends. Germline loops: CDR1 SGHVS, CDR2 FNYEAQ. The CDR3 region has the DNA TGTGCCAGCAGCTTAGTCCCCGCTGGAGCGAACACCGGGGAGCTGTTTTTT. Its protein is CASSLVPAGANTGELFF.

A few counts support this clonotype. The chain employs TRBV3-1 and TRBJ2-1, with D unclear. Germline V CDR1 and CDR2: LGHDT, YNNKEL (reference sequence). This CDR3 contains 13 residues. With 1 base removed from V and 2 bases from J, the gap between germline ends came to 3 bases. CDR3: CASSQGAYNEQFF. CDR3 bases: TGTGCCAGCAGCCAAGGGGCCTACAATGAGCAGTTCTTC.

This clonotype was found many times. The V and J genes are TRBV12-3 or TRBV12-4 and TRBJ2-4; TRBD1 or TRBD2 may be the D gene (5 bases each). The length of the CDR3 is 13 residues. Trimming took 0 bases from V and 8 from J, leaving 8 bases between them. The CDR3 nucleotides read TGTGCCAGCAGTTTAGCGAGGGGAGACATTCAGTACTTC. This encodes CASSLARGDIQYF.

The gene calls are TRBV7-6 and TRBJ1-3; D unresolved. This CDR3 is 14 amino acids long. The germline CDR1 and CDR2 sequences are SGHVS and FNYEAQ. V gave up 10 bases and J gave up 0 bases, with 13 bases separating them. The CDR3 DNA reads TGTGCCATCCGGAGGGCCGTCTCTGGAAACACCATATATTTT. Protein product: CAIRRAVSGNTIYF. The whole variable domain, remainder taken from reference TRBV7-6 and TRBJ1-3, is GAGVSQSPRYKVTKRGQDVALRCDPISGHVSLYWYRQALGQGPEFLTYFNYEAQQDKSGLPNDRFSAERPEGSISTLTIQRTEQRDSAMYRCAIRRAVSGNTIYFGEGSWLTVV.

The rearrangement joins TRBV7-9 to TRBJ1-3; no definite D call. The CDR3 runs 16 residues. Between the trimmed V and J ends, which lost 1 base and 0 bases, there was a span of 10 bases. Germline V gives CDR1 SEHNR, CDR2 FQNEAQ (reference sequence). CDR3: CASSLVGRVSGNTIYF. The CDR3 DNA sequence: TGTGCCAGCAGCTTAGTCGGCCGAGTCTCTGGAAACACCATATATTTT. Variable domain in full (rest from reference TRBV7-9 and TRBJ1-3): DTGVSQNPRHKITKRGQNVTFRCDPISEHNRLYWYRQTLGQGPEFLTYFQNEAQLEKSRLLSDRFSAERPKGSFSTLEIQRTEQGDSAMYLCASSLVGRVSGNTIYFGEGSWLTVV.

This clonotype was found many times. J is TRBJ1-5 and V is TRBV12-2; the table names TRBD1, a call not compared with the DNA. TRBV12-2 is classified as a pseudogene. CDR3 length: 12 residues. The CDR3 region has the DNA TGTGCAAGTCGTAGGGGTCATCAGCCCCAGCATTTT. This encodes CASRRGHQPQHF.

This clonotype has at least ten counts. The CDR3 nucleotides read TGCAGTGCTAGAGGGAGGGTGTCCTACAATGAGCAGTTCTTC. Translated, it gives CSARGRVSYNEQFF. This chain connects TRBV20-1 to TRBJ2-1; maybe TRBD2 (6 bases). Germline V gives CDR1 DFQATT, CDR2 SNEGSKA (reference sequence). CDR3 length: 14 amino acids. The V end lost 1 base, the J end lost 1 base, and 8 bases lay between the germline ends.